This T cell receptor beta chain was profiled in a study of blood T cell repertoires in COVID-19. Study overall: The study drew acute and convalescent COVID-19 samples from the United States, Italy and Spain.

This clone was counted only a few times. Membership in each cohort depended on participant-reported clinical history. In the original workflow: Scientists estimated how many nucleated cells there were by amplifying reference gene primers. Data came from immunoSEQ multiplex PCR; TCRdb stores just in-frame clones and leaves some out. V, J and clone size are those of that table, while D and trimming were read from the DNA. Seen here are approximately 450,000 clones, approximately 90% observed once, and the top ten hold roughly 1.8%. Germline values: CDR1 MNHEY, CDR2 SMNVEV (reference sequence). There are 14 residues in the CDR3. V was trimmed by 8 bases and J by 5 bases, leaving 15 bases between them.

The chain is built from TRBV27 and TRBJ1-4; the D gene is possibly TRBD1 (6 bases). The sequencing sample was made of PBMCs or T cells enriched from blood (not recorded which). This TCR derives from a woman aged 18-30 years with acute COVID-19. The CDR3 region has the DNA TGTGCCAGCCATCGGGGAGGGGGAAATGAAAAACTGTTTTTT. Translation: CASHRGGGNEKLFF.